This TCR beta chain was profiled in a study of blood T cells in healthy people across ages. Trimming took 5 bases from V and 10 from J; bases not matched to a gene: 10. This CDR3 spans 13 amino acids. Per germline, CDR1 DFQATT and CDR2 SNEGSKA (reference sequence). The study's findings and limits: It was the long-lived donors that had more naive CD4+ cells and higher diversity than aged donors.

Worth noting for this clonotype: The antigen remains undetermined.

Together with a sample-barcoded 5' primer, a J-beta primer mix was included in a second PCR lasting about 6 to 11 cycles. From the 5' RACE reads, TCRdb called clonotypes with MiXCR, one entry per CDR3 protein. The profile covers hundreds of thousands of distinct CDR3 sequences, with about three fifths appearing a single time and over 20% taken by the ten largest. The V and J genes are TRBV20-1 and TRBJ2-1, with 8 positions matching TRBD2. The sequence derives from a man aged 25-45 years in good health. Sequences were obtained from blood. The CDR3 protein is CSALAGGKYEQFF. CDR3 bases: TGCAGTGCTTTGGCGGGGGGAAAATACGAGCAGTTCTTC.